This entry describes one TCR beta chain. The data were produced by immunoSEQ multiplex PCR, yet TCRdb's version contains in-frame clones alone and is incomplete. The table shows roughly 90,000 clones, with 70% to 90% occurring only once. This sample is part of a study of OX40 agonist ivuxolimab in advanced cancers. In the study overall: Six ivuxolimab dose levels, 0.01 to 10 mg/kg, were given intravenously every 2 weeks. Prior therapy, whether anti-PD-1, anti-PD-L1 or anti-CTLA-4, was allowed, and less than 45% had some.

Patients who had autoimmune disease history or got systemic immunosuppression were left out. The origin of this receptor is an adult with an advanced solid tumor such as melanoma, head and neck, liver or kidney cancer. The source material was CD4+ or CD8+ T cells sorted from blood, sampled in a trial of the OX40 agonist ivuxolimab.

CDR3: CVRSLAGTANQPQHF. CDR3 coding DNA: TGTGTCAGAAGCTTAGCTGGGACAGCTAATCAGCCCCAGCATTTT. V gene TRBV7-5 combines with J gene TRBJ1-5; no check of the table's D call, TRBD1, against the DNA was made. TRBV7-5 has pseudogene status. CDR3 length: 15 amino acids.